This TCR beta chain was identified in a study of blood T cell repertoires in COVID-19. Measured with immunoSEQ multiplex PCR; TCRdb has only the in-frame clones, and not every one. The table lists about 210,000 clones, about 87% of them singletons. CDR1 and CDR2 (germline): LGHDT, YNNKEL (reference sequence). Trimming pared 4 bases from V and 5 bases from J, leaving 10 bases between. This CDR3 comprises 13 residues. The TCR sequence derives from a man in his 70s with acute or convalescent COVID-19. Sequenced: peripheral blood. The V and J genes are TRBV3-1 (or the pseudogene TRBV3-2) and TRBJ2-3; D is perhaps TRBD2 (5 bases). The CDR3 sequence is CASSPNGEDTQYF. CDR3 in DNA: TGTGCCAGCAGCCCGAACGGGGAAGATACGCAGTATTTT.